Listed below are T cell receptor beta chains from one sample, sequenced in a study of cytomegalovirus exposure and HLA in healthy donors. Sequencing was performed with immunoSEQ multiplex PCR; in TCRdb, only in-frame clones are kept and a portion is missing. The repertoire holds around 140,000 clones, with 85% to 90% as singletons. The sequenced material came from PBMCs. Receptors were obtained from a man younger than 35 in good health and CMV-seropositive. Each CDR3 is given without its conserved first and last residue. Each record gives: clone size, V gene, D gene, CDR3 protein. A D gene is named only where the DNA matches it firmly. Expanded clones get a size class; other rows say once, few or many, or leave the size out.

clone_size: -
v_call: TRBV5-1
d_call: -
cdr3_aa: ASSLNPGENTGELF

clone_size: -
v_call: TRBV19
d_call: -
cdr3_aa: ASRDPGSSPSGELF

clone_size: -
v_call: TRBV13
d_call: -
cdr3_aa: ASSLGQEGMEQY

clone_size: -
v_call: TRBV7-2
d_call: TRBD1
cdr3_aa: ASSLSGTGGETQY

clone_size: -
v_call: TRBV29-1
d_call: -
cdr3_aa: SVLDRFYEKLF

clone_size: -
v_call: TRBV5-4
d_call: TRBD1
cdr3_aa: ASSGERQGSYNEQF

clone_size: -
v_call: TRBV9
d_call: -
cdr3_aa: ASSVGRGKGDGTQY

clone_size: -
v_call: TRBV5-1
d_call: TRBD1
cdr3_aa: ASSFSGQQNEQF

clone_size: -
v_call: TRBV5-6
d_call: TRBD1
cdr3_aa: ASSARQGVTDTQY

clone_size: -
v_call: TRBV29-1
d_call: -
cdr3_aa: SVPRAGGYT

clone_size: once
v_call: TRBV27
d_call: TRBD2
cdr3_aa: ASSLTRQPTSGYEQY

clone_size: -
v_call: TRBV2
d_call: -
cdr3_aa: ASSVNLAKRSNQPQH

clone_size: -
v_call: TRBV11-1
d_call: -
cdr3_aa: ASSGSPRDEQY

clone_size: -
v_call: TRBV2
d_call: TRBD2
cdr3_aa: ASSVSSGQETQY

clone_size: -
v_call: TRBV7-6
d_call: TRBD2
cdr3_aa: ASLPGLAGGLDTGELF

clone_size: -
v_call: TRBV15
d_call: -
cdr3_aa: ATSRDSLARNEQF

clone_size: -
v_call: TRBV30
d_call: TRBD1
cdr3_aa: AWSEDRNQPQH

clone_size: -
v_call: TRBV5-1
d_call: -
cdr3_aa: ASSLAIGVGGELF

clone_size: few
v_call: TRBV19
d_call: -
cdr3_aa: ASSTRGSGANVLT

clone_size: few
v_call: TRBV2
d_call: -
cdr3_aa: ASSPRQVHYEQY

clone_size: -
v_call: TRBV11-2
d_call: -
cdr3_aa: ASSFITDTQY

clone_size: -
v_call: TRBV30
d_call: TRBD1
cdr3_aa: AWNRDRAEKLF

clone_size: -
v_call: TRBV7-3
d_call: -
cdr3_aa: ASSRGTRERGYEQY

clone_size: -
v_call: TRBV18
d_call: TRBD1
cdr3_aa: ASAGTGGETQY

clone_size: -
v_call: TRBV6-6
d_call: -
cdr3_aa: ASSYIAQANYGYT

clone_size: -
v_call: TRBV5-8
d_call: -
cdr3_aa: ASSPSGGRGSYEQY

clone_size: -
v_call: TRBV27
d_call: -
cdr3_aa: ASSLGDITHQQAF

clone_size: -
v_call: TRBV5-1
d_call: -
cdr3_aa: ASSSGAQGLNYGYT

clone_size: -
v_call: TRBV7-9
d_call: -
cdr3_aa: ASSLRQGTLPNEKLF

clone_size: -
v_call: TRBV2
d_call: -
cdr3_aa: ASSESNGLNTGELF

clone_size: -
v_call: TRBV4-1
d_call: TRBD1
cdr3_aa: ASSQGQGQQETQY

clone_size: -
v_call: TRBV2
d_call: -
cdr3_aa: ASSLPGRGILAKNIQY

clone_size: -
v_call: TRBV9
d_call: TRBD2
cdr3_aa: ASSAFETSGQLADTQY

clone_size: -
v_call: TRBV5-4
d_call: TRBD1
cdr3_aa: ASGQAEGAKNIQY

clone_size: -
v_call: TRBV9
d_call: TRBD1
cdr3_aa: ASSTRDRGRPLGGYT

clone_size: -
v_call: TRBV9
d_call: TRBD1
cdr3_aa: ASSSRTGPYNEQF